The 32 T cell receptor beta chains below all came from one sample that was sequenced in a study of blood T cell repertoires in COVID-19. The repertoire was sequenced with immunoSEQ multiplex PCR; TCRdb's copy has only in-frame clones and lacks some. The data contain tens of thousands of clones, 75% to 80% of them singletons. Sample: peripheral blood. The receptors stem from a man in his sixties or seventies with active or convalescent COVID-19.

The chain has TRBV6-1 and TRBJ1-2; maybe TRBD1 (6 bases). V lost 4 bases to trimming and J lost 2 bases, with 20 bases between them. The germline V gene has CDR1 MNHNS and CDR2 SASEGT. CDR3 length equals 17 residues. The CDR3 region is CASSGLVLTGKNYGYTF. In DNA form, the CDR3 reads TGTGCCAGCAGTGGCCTCGTATTGACAGGAAAAAACTATGGCTACACCTTC.

The chain joins TRBV7-2 to TRBJ2-3, with TRBD2 matching 14 bases. This CDR3 is 16 amino acids long. Germline CDR1 SGHTA, CDR2 FQGNSA. V was pared by 5 bases and J by 1 base, with 2 bases of the junction left unmatched. In DNA, the CDR3 is TGTGCCAGCAGCCCGGGACTAGCGGGAGGCACAGATACGCAGTATTTT. Protein: CASSPGLAGGTDTQYF.

The rearrangement joins TRBV30 to TRBJ1-2, with 8 nucleotides matching TRBD1. Germline CDR1 and CDR2: GTSNPN and SVGIG (reference sequence). The CDR3 runs 13 residues. The trim removed 5 bases at V and 1 base at J, leaving 3 bases unmatched. The DNA of the CDR3 is TGTGCCTGGGAACAGGGGGTTAACTATGGCTACACCTTC. It is translated as CAWEQGVNYGYTF.

The J gene is TRBJ1-2, the V gene TRBV30, with a tentative D call TRBD1 (6 bases). V was clipped by 8 bases and J by 4 bases, with 14 bases between them. This CDR3 is 12 amino acids long. CDR1 is GTSNPN and CDR2 is SVGIG in the germline V gene (reference sequence). DNA of the CDR3: TGTGCCCGCAGGGGAACTTCCTATGGCTACACCTTC. Translating gives CARRGTSYGYTF.

There are a few counts of this clone. The chain carries TRBV9 and TRBJ2-1, with 9 bases that match TRBD2. V was pared by 2 bases and J by 3 bases, with 6 bases of the junction left unmatched. CDR1 SGDLS and CDR2 YYNGEE come from the germline V gene. The CDR3 loop spans 16 amino acids. The CDR3 spells CASSVGASGVYNEQFF. The CDR3 nucleotides are TGTGCCAGCAGCGTGGGGGCTAGCGGGGTCTACAATGAGCAGTTCTTC.

Only a few counts were recorded for this clone. The chain joins TRBV7-9 to TRBJ1-6, with TRBD1 identical over 11 bases. CDR3 length equals 17 residues. V lost 5 bases to trimming and J lost 9 bases; unmatched junction nucleotides: 12. CDR1 and CDR2 (germline): SEHNR, FQNEAQ (reference sequence). DNA for the CDR3: TGTGCCAGCAGCCCGAACCCGAGGACAGGGGGCGGTTCACCCCTCCACTTT. Translated, it gives CASSPNPRTGGGSPLHF.

This chain joins TRBV5-5 and TRBJ1-2; perhaps TRBD1 as D (6 bases). The V end lost 4 bases, the J end lost 5 bases, and 27 bases lay between the germline ends. Germline CDR1 is SGHKS and CDR2 is YYEKEE (reference sequence). This CDR3 contains 18 residues. The chain's CDR3 is CASSMRVQQQQGWYGYTF. The DNA for the CDR3 is TGTGCCAGCAGCATGCGGGTCCAGCAGCAACAGGGATGGTATGGCTACACCTTC. Complete variable domain (other parts from reference TRBV5-5 and TRBJ1-2): DAGVTQSPTHLIKTRGQQVTLRCSPISGHKSVSWYQQVLGQGPQFIFQYYEKEERGRGNFPDRFSARQFPNYSSELNVNALLLGDSALYLCASSMRVQQQQGWYGYTFGSGTRLTVV.

This chain joins TRBV7-2 and TRBJ1-5; D ambiguous. V lost 3 bases and J lost 4, with 10 bases in between. CDR1 is SGHTA, CDR2 FQGNSA, per germline. The CDR3 sequence is 14 residues long. The CDR3 protein is CASSFQKFNQPQHF. CDR3 nucleotides: TGTGCCAGCAGCTTTCAGAAATTTAATCAGCCCCAGCATTTT.

The rearrangement joins TRBV27 to TRBJ2-5; possible D gene TRBD1, 6 bases. Germline CDR1 reads MNHEY; CDR2 reads SMNVEV (reference sequence). The CDR3 is made up of 14 amino acids. V shed 2 bases and J shed 4 bases, with 11 bases lying between them. This chain's CDR3 is CASSLLQGRETQYF. CDR3 DNA sequence: TGTGCCAGCAGTTTACTCCAGGGGAGAGAGACCCAGTACTTC.

This chain connects TRBV6-5 to TRBJ2-5; tentatively, D is TRBD2 (5 bases). V was trimmed by 8 bases and J by 0 bases, leaving 10 bases between them. The CDR3 contains 13 residues. The V gene's germline CDR1 is MNHEY and CDR2 SVGAGI. The CDR3 sequence is CASASRYQETQYF. The CDR3 region has the DNA TGTGCCAGCGCTAGCAGATACCAAGAGACCCAGTACTTC.

The rearrangement joins TRBV7-9 to TRBJ1-2; D remains unclear. The germline V gene encodes CDR1 SEHNR and CDR2 FQNEAQ (reference sequence). This CDR3 comprises 13 residues. The germline V and J ends were trimmed by 1 base and 3 bases, with 6 bases remaining between them. CDR3 DNA sequence: TGTGCCAGCAGCTTAGAGACTTACTATGGCTACACCTTC. Encoded protein: CASSLETYYGYTF.

In its sample, this clone was seen a few times. V and J are TRBV7-2 and TRBJ1-2, with a tentative D call TRBD1 (5 bases). Germline V lookup: CDR1 SGHTA, CDR2 FQGNSA. Trimming stripped 1 base from V and 5 bases from J, with 8 bases between. The CDR3 runs 13 residues. The CDR3 DNA follows: TGTGCCAGCAGCTTAGAAGGGGTATATGGCTACACCTTC. It specifies CASSLEGVYGYTF.

This chain connects TRBV15 to TRBJ1-2; D gene ambiguous. Germline CDR1 reads LNHNV; CDR2 reads YYDKDF (reference sequence). V was shortened by 2 bases and J by 8 bases, with 12 bases between the two germline ends. The CDR3 covers 13 residues. The DNA of the CDR3 is TGTGCCACCAGCAGAACGGGAGGCTCAGGCTACACCTTC. Protein product: CATSRTGGSGYTF.

The J gene is TRBJ2-3, the V gene TRBV30; 10 bases are shared with TRBD2. Looked up from germline, CDR1 is GTSNPN and CDR2 is SVGIG (reference sequence). CDR3 size: 16 residues. After removal of 0 bases from V and 5 bases from J, the junction contained 8 bases not matched to a gene. Here the CDR3 reads CAWSVQLAGTGDTQYF. In DNA, the CDR3 is TGTGCCTGGAGTGTACAACTAGCGGGGACTGGAGATACGCAGTATTTT.

The chain joins TRBV7-9 to TRBJ2-1, with a tentative D call TRBD2 (6 bases). With 4 bases removed from V and 10 bases from J, the gap between germline ends came to 20 bases. Germline values: CDR1 SEHNR, CDR2 FQNEAQ (reference sequence). This CDR3 spans 15 amino acids. CDR3 protein: CASSWGSVGREEQFF. The CDR3 region has the DNA TGTGCCAGCAGCTGGGGTAGTGTGGGCCGGGAGGAGCAGTTCTTC.

The chain combines TRBV7-2 with TRBJ1-6; 7 positions match TRBD1. The CDR3 covers 18 residues. CDR1 is SGHTA and CDR2 is FQGNSA in the germline V gene. The junction had 16 bases not matched to a gene; V was cut back by 5 bases and J by 6 bases. The CDR3 nucleotides are TGTGCCAGCAGCACACCCGCGACAGGGTTAAAAAGTAATTCACCCCTCCACTTT. The encoded protein is CASSTPATGLKSNSPLHF.

On this clone itself: This likely stems from a read error, as it lies one base from a far larger clone. The chain links TRBV5-5 to TRBJ2-7, with TRBD2 matching over 8 bases. The CDR3 covers 16 residues. The germline V gene encodes CDR1 SGHKS and CDR2 YYEKEE (reference sequence). CDR3 region: CARSLADTGGQYEQYF. The CDR3 DNA follows: TGTGCCCGCAGCTTGGCCGATACGGGGGGGCAGTACGAGCAGTACTTC.

CDR3 sequence reads: CATSGSGLTDTQYF. For the CDR3, the DNA is TGTGCCACCAGTGGTAGCGGACTCACAGATACGCAGTATTTT. V and J are TRBV24-1 and TRBJ2-3, with D possibly TRBD2 on 6 matching bases. The ends were cut back, 5 bases at V and 2 bases at J, with 10 bases in the middle. Germline V gene lookup returns CDR1 KGHDR and CDR2 SFDVKD. CDR3 length: 14 residues.

This clone was counted a few times. This sequence joins TRBV5-6 and TRBJ1-2; 8 bases agree with TRBD1. The CDR3 covers 14 residues. The germline V gene has CDR1 SGHDT and CDR2 YYEEEE. V shed 4 bases and J 7 bases; nucleotides not matched to a gene: 9. The CDR3 loop reads CASSADRVRFGYTF. The CDR3 DNA is TGTGCCAGCAGCGCGGACAGGGTGAGGTTTGGCTACACCTTC.

The J gene is TRBJ2-5, the V gene TRBV25-1, with TRBD2 matching 8 bases. This CDR3 is 15 amino acids long. Germline loops: CDR1 MGHDK, CDR2 SYGVNS. The J segment lost 2 bases and the V segment lost 0 bases, leaving 2 bases of the junction unmatched. The CDR3 sequence is CASSEYGGAQETQYF. CDR3 DNA sequence: TGTGCCAGCAGTGAATACGGGGGGGCGCAAGAGACCCAGTACTTC. Filled out from reference TRBV25-1 and TRBJ2-5, the complete variable domain reads EADIYQTPRYLVIGTGKKITLECSQTMGHDKMYWYQQDPGMELHLIHYSYGVNSTEKGDLSSESTVSRIRTEHFPLTLESARPSHTSQYLCASSEYGGAQETQYFGPGTRLLVL.

V gene TRBV6-5 combines with J gene TRBJ1-5, with D tentatively TRBD1 (6 bases). Trimming took 6 bases from V and 3 from J, leaving 12 bases between them. This CDR3 contains 14 residues. The germline V gene encodes CDR1 MNHEY and CDR2 SVGAGI. The CDR3 reads CASSAGVPNQPQHF. In nucleotides, the CDR3 is TGTGCCAGCAGCGCAGGGGTGCCCAATCAGCCCCAGCATTTT.

The chain couples TRBV24-1 to TRBJ1-1; TRBD1 matches 7 bases. This CDR3 contains 12 residues. Germline CDR1 is KGHDR and CDR2 is SFDVKD. V gave up 7 bases and J gave up 7 bases; unmatched junction bases: 5. The CDR3 DNA is TGTGCCACCAGGACAGGGCCCGGTGAAGCTTTCTTT. As protein: CATRTGPGEAFF.

This clone was observed a single time. The CDR3 DNA reads as TGTGCCAGCAGTCCCCCCCTCACCGGGGAGCTGTTTTTT. Protein product: CASSPPLTGELFF. The chain links TRBV28 to TRBJ2-2, with D hard to call. Germline assignment: CDR1 MDHEN and CDR2 SYDVKM. Between the trimmed V and J ends, which lost 5 bases and 4 bases, there was a span of 8 bases. This CDR3 spans 13 amino acids. The complete variable domain, with remaining parts taken from reference TRBV28 and TRBJ2-2, reads DVKVTQSSRYLVKRTGEKVFLECVQDMDHENMFWYRQDPGLGLRLIYFSYDVKMKEKGDIPEGYSVSREKKERFSLILESASTNQTSMYLCASSPPLTGELFFGEGSRLTVL.

This clone was observed once. The V call is TRBV5-6, the J call TRBJ2-5, with D tentatively TRBD1 (6 bases). The CDR3 runs to 14 residues. Germline loops: CDR1 SGHDT, CDR2 YYEEEE. Trimming pared 0 bases from V and 7 bases from J, leaving 13 bases between. The CDR3 region has the DNA TGTGCCAGCAGCTTGGCTGGACAGCTTTGGACCCAGTACTTC. It codes for CASSLAGQLWTQYF.

The rearrangement links TRBV7-2 to TRBJ1-1; D may be TRBD1 (5 bases). The CDR3 runs to 16 residues. Per the germline V gene, CDR1 is SGHTA and CDR2 is FQGNSA. Trimming removed 3 bases at V and 7 bases at J, with 21 bases between. CDR3 sequence (DNA): TGTGCCAGCAGCTTGGGACCGGGGGAAGGTAAGAGTGAAGCTTTCTTT. Translating it yields CASSLGPGEGKSEAFF.

The chain recombines TRBV11-3 with TRBJ1-1, with 9 bases that match TRBD1. V shed 5 bases, J shed 8 bases, and the junction held 9 bases outside the gene matches. The CDR3 is made up of 14 amino acids. The germline V gene has CDR1 SGHNT and CDR2 YENEEA. The CDR3 nucleotides read TGTGCCAGCAGCCCCTACCCGGGACAGGGAGAAGCTTTCTTT. It specifies CASSPYPGQGEAFF.

Written as DNA, the CDR3 is TGTGCCAGCTCACCGGACAGTAACAATTCACCCCTCCACTTT. Translated, it gives CASSPDSNNSPLHF. This chain uses TRBV18 with TRBJ1-6; a weak D match, TRBD1 (6 bases). This CDR3 has 14 amino acids. Germline CDR1 is KGHSH and CDR2 is LQKENI. Trimming removed 3 bases at V and 7 bases at J, with 10 bases between.

V gene TRBV29-1 combines with J gene TRBJ2-2; TRBD2 is a possible D gene (6 bases). The CDR3 contains 13 residues. V lost 6 bases and J lost 4, with 12 bases in between. The germline V gene has CDR1 SQVTM and CDR2 ANQGSEA. The CDR3 DNA sequence: TGCAGCGTGCAGGGAGGAGGCACCGGGGAGCTGTTTTTT. This encodes CSVQGGGTGELFF.

The chain joins TRBV11-3 to TRBJ1-1; D is possibly TRBD1 (6 bases). Germline loops: CDR1 SGHNT, CDR2 YENEEA. V lost 6 bases and J lost 1, with 12 bases in between. The CDR3 consists of 14 residues. This chain's CDR3 is CASRRTETNTEAFF. The CDR3 nucleotides are TGTGCCAGCAGGCGGACAGAGACGAACACTGAAGCTTTCTTT.

As DNA, the CDR3 is TGTGCCACCAAGTATAGGGGCGCTGAAGCTTTCTTT. Its translation is CATKYRGAEAFF. V usage is TRBV6-5 and J usage is TRBJ1-1, with D possibly matching TRBD1 (5 bases). This CDR3 region has 12 residues. The germline CDR1 and CDR2 sequences are MNHEY and SVGAGI. V was trimmed by 10 bases and J by 6 bases, leaving 15 bases between them.

The chain employs TRBV11-2 and TRBJ2-1, with 12 nucleotides matching TRBD2. CDR1 and CDR2 from the germline V gene are SGHAT and FQNNGV. V was pared by 4 bases and J by 6 bases, with 4 bases of the junction left unmatched. The CDR3 runs to 15 residues. The DNA of the CDR3 is TGTGCCAGCAGCTCAGGACTAGCGGGGCCCAATGAGCAGTTCTTC. Amino acid sequence: CASSSGLAGPNEQFF.

This chain links TRBV4-2 with TRBJ2-1; 7 bases are a match to TRBD2. Germline CDR1 and CDR2: LGHNA and YNFKEQ. The ends lost 1 base at V and 0 bases at J; junction bases unmatched: 15. The CDR3 extends over 20 amino acids. The CDR3 is CASSQAFLGSGASSYNEQFF. DNA of the CDR3: TGTGCCAGCAGCCAAGCCTTCCTGGGGAGCGGGGCGAGCTCCTACAATGAGCAGTTCTTC.